Described below is a single T cell receptor beta chain sequence and its context. Its antigen is unknown. The sample is drawn from a study of cytomegalovirus exposure and HLA in healthy donors. This CDR3 spans 15 amino acids. The germline V gene encodes CDR1 MDHEN and CDR2 SYDVKM. V lost 10 bases and J 2 bases, leaving 21 bases between the germline ends. Amplification used 60 Vbeta primers and 13 Jbeta primers. The method was immunoSEQ multiplex PCR; TCRdb's version includes in-frame clones alone and lacks a portion of them. The data hold about 130,000 clones, with about 80% observed a single time. Study results and limitations: The authors later found TCR association rates varying by HLA locus, with DRB1 most and HLA-C fewest.

The J gene is TRBJ2-7, the V gene TRBV28, with D possibly TRBD2 on 6 matching bases. This TCR came from a girl aged 2-9 years in good health and CMV-seronegative. The sample taken for sequencing was PBMCs. CDR3 region: CATGIGDGSPYEQYF. As DNA, the CDR3 is TGTGCCACCGGGATTGGAGACGGGAGCCCCTACGAGCAGTACTTC.